This T cell receptor (beta chain) was obtained from a study of T cells in Graves' hyperthyroidism and ophthalmopathy. This clonotype occurred a few times. The CDR3 is 15 amino acids. Between the trimmed V and J ends, which lost 4 bases and 4 bases, there was a span of 17 bases. The germline CDR1 and CDR2 sequences are SGHTS and YDEGEE. Authors of the study amplified TCR beta CDR3 regions from RNA transcripts. Carried out on the TCR CDR3, a first-round RT-PCR used the HTBI primer set. MiXCR, applied by TCRdb to the multiplex PCR reads, yields one record per CDR3 protein. The repertoire holds hundreds of thousands of distinct CDR3 sequences, with approximately 15% as singletons.

This TCR came from a woman aged 30 to 39 with Graves' hyperthyroidism that later progressed to Graves' ophthalmopathy. This chain uses TRBV5-8 with TRBJ2-5; possibly TRBD1 or TRBD2 for D (6 bases each). The sample was blood. The CDR3 region is CASSPALGGGETQYF. The CDR3, as DNA: TGTGCCAGCAGCCCCGCCTTAGGGGGAGGAGAGACCCAGTACTTC.